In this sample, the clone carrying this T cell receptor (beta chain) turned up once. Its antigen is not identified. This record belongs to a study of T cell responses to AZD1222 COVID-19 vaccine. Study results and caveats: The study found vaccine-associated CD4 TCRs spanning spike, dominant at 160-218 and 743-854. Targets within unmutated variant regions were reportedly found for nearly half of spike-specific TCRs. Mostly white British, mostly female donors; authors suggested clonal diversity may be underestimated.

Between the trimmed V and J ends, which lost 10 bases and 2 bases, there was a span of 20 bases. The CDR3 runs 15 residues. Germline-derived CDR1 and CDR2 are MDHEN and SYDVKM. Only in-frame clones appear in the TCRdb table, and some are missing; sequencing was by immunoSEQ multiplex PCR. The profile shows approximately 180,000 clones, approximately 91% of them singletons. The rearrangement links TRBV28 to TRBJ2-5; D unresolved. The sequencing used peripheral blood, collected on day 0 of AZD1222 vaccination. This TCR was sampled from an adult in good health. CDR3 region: CATYDSRAAQETQYF. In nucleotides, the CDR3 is TGTGCCACCTACGATTCAAGGGCGGCACAAGAGACCCAGTACTTC.